The clone carrying this TCR beta chain was seen a single time. Antigen unknown. This may arise from a read error, as a much more abundant clone is one base away. The sample is drawn from a study of molecular identifiers for immune sequencing clone quantification. Overall study results and limits: Reports indicate spiked Jurkat TCR RNA from one cell could be found among around 1 million naive cells.

The CDR3 spans 14 residues. The V end was cut by 9 bases, the J end by 0 bases, with 14 bases between. The V gene's germline CDR1 is SNHLY and CDR2 FYNNEI. Each CDR3 protein gets one entry after TCRdb re-called the PCR reads with MiXCR. The data show under 600,000 distinct CDR3 sequences, about 21% seen once. The material sequenced was naive CD8+ T cells from blood, with Jurkat cell RNA spiked in. Subset specified: FACS-sorted CD8+CD4-CCR7+CD45RA+ naive T cells. The gene calls are TRBV2 and TRBJ1-1; no firm D call. This TCR was recovered from a human donor in good health. Some libraries in this study had Jurkat cell RNA spiked in. CDR3 region: CARGKADMNTEAFF. The CDR3, as DNA: TGTGCCAGGGGTAAGGCAGACATGAACACTGAAGCTTTCTTT. Filled out from reference TRBV2 and TRBJ1-1, the complete variable domain reads EPEVTQTPSHQVTQMGQEVILRCVPISNHLYFYWYRQILGQKVEFLVSFYNNEISEKSEIFDDQFSVERPDGSNFTLKIRSTKLEDSAMYFCARGKADMNTEAFFGQGTRLTVV.